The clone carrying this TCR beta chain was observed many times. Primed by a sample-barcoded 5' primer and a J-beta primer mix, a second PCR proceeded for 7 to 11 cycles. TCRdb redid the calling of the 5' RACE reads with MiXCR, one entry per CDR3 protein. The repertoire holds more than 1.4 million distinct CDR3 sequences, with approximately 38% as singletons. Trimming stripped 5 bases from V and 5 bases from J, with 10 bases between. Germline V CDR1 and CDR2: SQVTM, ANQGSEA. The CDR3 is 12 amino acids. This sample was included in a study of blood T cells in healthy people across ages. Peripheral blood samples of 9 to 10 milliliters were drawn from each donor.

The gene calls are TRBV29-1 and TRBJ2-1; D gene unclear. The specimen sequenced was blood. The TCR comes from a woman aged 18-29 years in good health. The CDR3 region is CSVTVSNNEQFF. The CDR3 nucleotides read TGCAGCGTTACAGTCTCTAACAATGAGCAGTTCTTC.